This T cell receptor beta chain was sequenced during a study of CD8 T cells in ankylosing spondylitis. Making the TCR beta libraries involved quantitative 5'-RACE with molecular barcodes. TCRdb processed the 5' RACE reads anew with MiXCR; each CDR3 protein has one entry. The data contain 350,000 to 550,000 distinct CDR3 sequences, approximately 26% of them seen just once; the ten biggest clones take up about 1%. Study-level findings and limits: A subset of motif variants has previously been described in the synovial fluid and blood of reactive arthritis. It appeared that ankylosing spondylitis blood was characterized by a TCR beta motif of under ten highly homologous variants. Enrichment of disease-linked clones was reportedly significant in matched ankylosing spondylitis synovial fluid. A CD8+ phenotype characterized the disease-linked clones, which were relatively rare in peripheral blood.

This clonotype was counted between two and nine times. The antigen remains undetermined. The CDR3 loop spans 14 amino acids. Trimming at V came to 6 bases and at J to 5 bases, leaving 7 bases not matched to a gene. Germline V gene data show CDR1 as SGHAT and CDR2 as FQNNGV. Material for sequencing was blood, either unsorted or a sorted T cell fraction (not recorded which). V is TRBV11-2 and J is TRBJ2-1, with 7 bases fitting TRBD2. The source of this sequence is a male donor with ankylosing spondylitis. CDR3 nucleotide sequence: TGTGCCAGCAGTCTGTGGGGGGGAGACAATGAGCAGTTCTTC. This encodes CASSLWGGDNEQFF.